Below are 11 T cell receptor beta chains sequenced from a single sample in a study of cytomegalovirus exposure and HLA in healthy donors. Sequencing used immunoSEQ multiplex PCR; TCRdb keeps in-frame clones, though not all of them. This sample has about 78,000 clones, with approximately 95% found just once. Material for sequencing was PBMCs. These receptors originate from a man aged 18 to 30 in good health and CMV-seropositive.

The chain joins TRBV30 to TRBJ2-7, with D perhaps matching TRBD2 (6 bases). Germline V lookup: CDR1 GTSNPN, CDR2 SVGIG (reference sequence). The length of the CDR3 is 14 residues. V was pared by 2 bases and J by 3 bases, with 14 bases between. CDR3 coding DNA: TGTGCCTGGAGTCCACGGCGGAGGGGCTACGAGCAGTACTTC. The encoded protein is CAWSPRRRGYEQYF.

The genes are TRBV9 and TRBJ1-2, with 9 bases that match TRBD1. The CDR3 contains 18 residues. Losses at the gene ends were 3 bases for V and 8 bases for J; bases not matched to a gene: 20. Germline CDR1 is SGDLS and CDR2 is YYNGEE. The CDR3 here is CASSGSLPITGGAGGYTF. CDR3 nucleotide sequence: TGTGCCAGCAGCGGTAGCCTTCCAATTACAGGGGGCGCGGGCGGCTACACCTTC.

CDR3 in amino acids: CASSYSSGGYGETQYF. Here the CDR3 DNA reads TGTGCCAGCAGTTACTCTAGCGGGGGGTATGGTGAGACCCAGTACTTC. The chain recombines TRBV6-6 with TRBJ2-5; 10 bases are a match to TRBD2. Trimming at V came to 0 bases and at J to 5 bases, leaving 6 bases not matched to a gene. The CDR3 loop spans 16 amino acids. CDR1 is MNHNY, CDR2 SVGAGI, per germline (reference sequence).

This chain connects TRBV29-1 to TRBJ2-7; TRBD1 aligns across 7 bases. V dropped 5 bases and J dropped 7; count of bases not matched to a gene: 17. CDR1 and CDR2 (germline): SQVTM, ANQGSEA. The CDR3 runs to 15 residues. The CDR3 is CSVNNPETGTNEQYF. The CDR3, as DNA: TGCAGCGTTAACAATCCTGAGACAGGGACCAATGAGCAGTACTTC.

This chain connects TRBV5-6 to TRBJ1-2; a possible D gene is TRBD1 (6 bases). This CDR3 comprises 13 residues. V was clipped by 4 bases and J by 2 bases, with 9 bases between them. Germline CDR1 SGHDT, CDR2 YYEEEE. The CDR3 nucleotides are TGTGCCAGCAGCGCAGGGGAAAACTATGGCTACACCTTC. Protein: CASSAGENYGYTF.

CDR3 DNA: TGTGCCAGCAGCTTAGCGTACACTGAAGCTTTCTTT. As protein: CASSLAYTEAFF. The rearrangement joins TRBV11-2 to TRBJ1-1; no clear D gene. V lost 1 base and J lost 3, with 3 bases in between. The germline V gene has CDR1 SGHAT and CDR2 FQNNGV. The CDR3 has 12 residues.

V usage is TRBV27 and J usage is TRBJ1-1, with 7 positions matching TRBD1. The V gene end was trimmed by 6 bases and the J gene end by 7 bases; junction bases not matched to a gene: 17. CDR3 size: 16 residues. CDR1 MNHEY and CDR2 SMNVEV come from the germline V gene (reference sequence). The CDR3 here is CASSLIPGRGSSEAFF. Written as DNA, the CDR3 is TGTGCCAGCAGCCTAATCCCCGGCAGGGGGTCAAGTGAAGCTTTCTTT.

The chain carries TRBV7-8 and TRBJ1-1; TRBD1 is a possible D gene (5 bases). Trimming pared 2 bases from V and 4 bases from J, leaving 11 bases between. The CDR3 length is 14 residues. The V gene's germline CDR1 is SGHVS and CDR2 FQNEAQ. The CDR3 reads CASSLFSGRTEAFF. As DNA, the CDR3 is TGTGCCAGCAGCTTATTTTCAGGGCGCACTGAAGCTTTCTTT.

This chain links TRBV7-8 with TRBJ2-1, with D perhaps matching TRBD1 (6 bases). V was pared by 1 base and J by 2 bases, with 9 bases between. CDR3 length: 15 residues. Germline lookup yields CDR1 SGHVS and CDR2 FQNEAQ. Here the CDR3 DNA reads TGTGCCAGCAGCTTAGGGGGGCAGGCCTACAATGAGCAGTTCTTC. This translates into CASSLGGQAYNEQFF. The full variable domain, with the rest looked up from reference TRBV7-8 and TRBJ2-1, is GAGVSQSPRYKVAKRGQDVALRCDPISGHVSLFWYQQALGQGPEFLTYFQNEAQLDKSGLPSDRFFAERPEGSVSTLKIQRTQQEDSAVYLCASSLGGQAYNEQFFGPGTRLTVL.

The J gene is TRBJ1-5, the V gene TRBV5-8; 9 nucleotides align to TRBD1. The CDR3 covers 18 residues. Germline V lookup: CDR1 SGHTS, CDR2 YDEGEE. V lost 4 bases and J lost 9; bases outside the gene matches: 20. In DNA form, the CDR3 reads TGTGCCAGCAGCCGATGGCCGAGGAGCAAGACAGGGGGACGGCCCCAGCATTTT. Its protein product is CASSRWPRSKTGGRPQHF.

The genes are TRBV2 and TRBJ2-5; TRBD2 is a possible D gene (5 bases). V shed 3 bases and J shed 13 bases, with 24 bases lying between them. The CDR3 runs 15 residues. CDR1 SNHLY and CDR2 FYNNEI come from the germline V gene. The CDR3, as DNA: TGTGCCAGCAGTGATTTGAGGGCAGATCGCACCCAATTGTACTTC. It is translated as CASSDLRADRTQLYF.